Below are 15 T cell receptor beta chains sequenced from a single sample in a study of T cells in Graves' hyperthyroidism and ophthalmopathy. Template material for amplifying TCR beta CDR3 regions consisted of RNA transcripts. An initial round of RT-PCR targeting the TCR CDR3 relied on the HTBI primer set. TCRdb called the multiplex PCR reads again in MiXCR, with one record for every CDR3 protein. The sample contains about 350,000 distinct CDR3 sequences, over 11% of which appear only once. Sample: blood. The receptors come from a young woman with Graves' hyperthyroidism.

This clonotype was seen a few times. The genes are TRBV7-9 and TRBJ2-1; tentatively, D is TRBD1 or TRBD2 (6 bases each). V dropped 5 bases and J dropped 4 bases, with 15 bases sitting between them. The CDR3 is 15 residues long. Germline V gene lookup returns CDR1 SEHNR and CDR2 FQNEAQ (reference sequence). The CDR3 sequence is CASSPQTGTYNEQFF. DNA for the CDR3: TGTGCCAGCAGCCCACAAACAGGGACTTACAATGAGCAGTTCTTC.

This clonotype showed up many times. This chain connects TRBV11-2 to TRBJ2-5, with 8 bases that match TRBD1. The CDR3 extends over 17 amino acids. V gave up 7 bases and J gave up 0 bases; unmatched junction bases: 13. CDR1 and CDR2 from the germline V gene are SGHAT and FQNNGV. This CDR3 reads CASTRQGAASYQETQYF. As DNA, the CDR3 is TGTGCCAGCACCCGGCAGGGGGCGGCTTCGTACCAAGAGACCCAGTACTTC.

The chain combines TRBV20-1 with TRBJ2-6, with TRBD2 matching 9 bases. Germline CDR1 DFQATT, CDR2 SNEGSKA (reference sequence). V trimming: 3 bases; J trimming: 0 bases; junction bases outside the gene matches: 15. The CDR3 is made up of 20 amino acids. The CDR3 reads CSARMAGGTSGLSGANVLTF. CDR3 sequence (DNA): TGCAGTGCTAGGATGGCAGGGGGTACTAGCGGGCTCTCTGGGGCCAACGTCCTGACTTTC.

At least ten counts were recorded for this clonotype. The gene calls are TRBV6-5 and TRBJ2-7; 11 bases match TRBD2. The CDR3 is made up of 17 amino acids. With 2 bases clipped from V and 2 bases from J, the junction kept 8 bases outside the gene matches. The germline V gene has CDR1 MNHEY and CDR2 SVGAGI. The CDR3 loop reads CASSYRASGRTTYEQYF. The CDR3 DNA reads TGTGCCAGCAGTTACAGGGCTAGCGGGAGGACAACCTACGAGCAGTACTTC.

This clonotype was detected ten times or more. CDR3 sequence: CSVEADRGQPQHF. In nucleotides, the CDR3 is TGCAGCGTTGAGGCAGACAGGGGCCAGCCCCAGCATTTT. The chain uses TRBV29-1 and TRBJ1-5, with 8 bases aligning to TRBD1. With V trimmed by 3 bases and J by 7 bases, 5 bases remained unmatched. Looked up from germline, CDR1 is SQVTM and CDR2 is ANQGSEA. The CDR3 contains 13 residues. Full variable domain (outside the CDR3, taken from reference TRBV29-1 and TRBJ1-5): SAVISQKPSRDICQRGTSLTIQCQVDSQVTMMFWYRQQPGQSLTLIATANQGSEATYESGFVIDKFPISRPNLTFSTLTVSNMSPEDSSIYLCSVEADRGQPQHFGDGTRLSIL.

This clonotype was counted ten times or more. The chain carries TRBV11-2 and TRBJ2-1, with TRBD2 identical over 9 bases. The CDR3 contains 16 residues. The V segment lost 4 bases and the J segment 1 base; nucleotides outside the gene matches: 5. CDR1 is SGHAT and CDR2 is FQNNGV in the germline V gene. The CDR3 reads CASSSIAGASYNEQFF. CDR3 nucleotides: TGTGCCAGCAGCTCAATAGCGGGAGCGTCCTACAATGAGCAGTTCTTC.

The chain recombines TRBV27 with TRBJ1-2; 10 bases align to TRBD1. With 10 bases clipped from V and 8 bases from J, the junction kept 19 bases outside the gene matches. CDR1 is MNHEY, CDR2 SMNVEV, per germline (reference sequence). This CDR3 comprises 16 residues. The CDR3 DNA is TGTGCCAACCCTCATCTCTCCGGGACAGGGGTGGGAGGCTACACCTTC. Translated: CANPHLSGTGVGGYTF.

This clonotype showed up just a few times. This rearrangement joins TRBV7-9 to TRBJ2-2; weak D call: TRBD1 (7 bases). The V end lost 6 bases, the J end lost 4 bases, and 15 bases lay between the germline ends. This CDR3 has 15 amino acids. Germline CDR1 is SEHNR and CDR2 is FQNEAQ (reference sequence). The CDR3 DNA reads TGTGCCAGCAGTTTTAGGAGGGGGCCCACCGGGGAGCTGTTTTTT. It encodes CASSFRRGPTGELFF.

For this clonotype: Being one base from a much bigger clone, this may be a read error. The chain employs TRBV28 and TRBJ2-1; 8 positions match TRBD2. This CDR3 region has 14 residues. Germline V gene lookup returns CDR1 MDHEN and CDR2 SYDVKM. This CDR3 reads CAGSEAGANNEQFF. The CDR3, as DNA: TGTGCCGGCAGTGAAGCGGGAGCCAACAATGAGCAGTTCTTC.

This clonotype was seen just once. This clone may be a read error of a much larger clone one base away. V is TRBV6-2 or TRBV6-3 and J is TRBJ1-1; D is uncertain. The V gene lost 5 bases and the J gene lost 6 bases, with 10 bases spanning the gap. This CDR3 is built from 12 residues. The germline V gene has CDR1 MNHEY and CDR2 SVGEGT. The CDR3 loop reads CASSTEVAEAFF. The DNA of the CDR3 is TGTGCCAGCAGTACAGAGGTTGCTGAAGCTTTCTTT.

This clonotype was counted at least ten times. The chain couples TRBV7-2 to TRBJ2-1; 7 nucleotides match TRBD2. Germline V gene sequence: CDR1 SGHTA, CDR2 FQGNSA. CDR3 length: 15 residues. V gave up 5 bases and J gave up 0 bases; unmatched junction bases: 4. CDR3 amino acids: CASSPRGSSYNEQFF. For the CDR3, the DNA is TGTGCCAGCAGCCCCCGCGGGAGCTCCTACAATGAGCAGTTCTTC.

In its sample, this clonotype was seen many times. This chain joins TRBV24-1 and TRBJ1-2, with 9 bases aligning to TRBD1. This CDR3 region has 15 residues. From germline, CDR1 is KGHDR and CDR2 SFDVKD. The ends lost 3 bases at V and 7 bases at J; junction bases unmatched: 8. The CDR3 here is CATSDPGTGSSGYTF. The CDR3 nucleotides read TGTGCCACCAGTGATCCCGGGACAGGGTCGAGTGGCTACACCTTC.

The V gene is TRBV12-3 or TRBV12-4, the J gene TRBJ2-5; TRBD2 aligns across 9 bases. V shed 6 bases and J 5 bases; nucleotides not matched to a gene: 13. The CDR3 extends over 16 amino acids. As DNA, the CDR3 is TGTGCCAGCAGCTCTATTAGCGGGAGCCGCCGGGAGACCCAGTACTTC. Its protein is CASSSISGSRRETQYF.

This clonotype was detected a few times. The chain uses TRBV28 and TRBJ1-3, with 8 positions matching TRBD1. The trim removed 6 bases at V and 2 bases at J, leaving 3 bases unmatched. The CDR3 is 14 residues long. Germline lookup yields CDR1 MDHEN and CDR2 SYDVKM. The CDR3 DNA reads as TGTGCCAGCAGATCGGACAGGGCTGGAAACACCATATATTTT. Its translation is CASRSDRAGNTIYF.

This clonotype was seen many times. The V and J genes are TRBV2 and TRBJ2-3; 13 nucleotides align to TRBD2. CDR1 SNHLY and CDR2 FYNNEI come from the germline V gene. This CDR3 contains 17 residues. J lost 5 bases, V lost 5 bases, and 10 bases had no gene match. DNA of the CDR3: TGTGCCAGCAGTCCGGGACTAGCGGGGATATCTGGAGATACGCAGTATTTT. Encoded protein: CASSPGLAGISGDTQYF.